Below, one T cell receptor (beta chain) is given with its context. Data came from immunoSEQ multiplex PCR; TCRdb stores just in-frame clones and leaves some out. Of under 250,000 clones in the sample, approximately 85% were seen once. The sample belongs to a study of blood T cell repertoires in COVID-19. Across the study: The samples span acute and convalescent COVID-19 from the United States, Italy and Spain.

CDR1 SGHTA and CDR2 FQGTGA come from the germline V gene. Trimming took 3 bases from V and 4 from J, leaving 15 bases between them. CDR3 size: 15 residues. The receptor was isolated from a woman in her forties or fifties with acute COVID-19. V gene TRBV7-3 combines with J gene TRBJ2-5; D is unclear. Sequenced input: PBMCs or T cells enriched from blood (not recorded which). CDR3 residues: CASSFRVATGETQYF. In DNA form, the CDR3 reads TGTGCCAGCAGCTTCCGGGTCGCGACGGGAGAGACCCAGTACTTC.